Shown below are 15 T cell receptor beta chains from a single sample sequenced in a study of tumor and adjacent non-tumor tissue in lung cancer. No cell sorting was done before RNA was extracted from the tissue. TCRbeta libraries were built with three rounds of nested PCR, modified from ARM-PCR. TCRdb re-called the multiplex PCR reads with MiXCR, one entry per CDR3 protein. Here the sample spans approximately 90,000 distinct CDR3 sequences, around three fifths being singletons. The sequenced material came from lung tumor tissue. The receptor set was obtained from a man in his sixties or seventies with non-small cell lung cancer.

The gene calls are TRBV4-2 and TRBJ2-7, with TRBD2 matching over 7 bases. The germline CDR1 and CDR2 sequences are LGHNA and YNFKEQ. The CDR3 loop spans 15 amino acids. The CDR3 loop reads CFSSQASSGPYEQYF. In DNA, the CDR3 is TGTTTCAGCAGCCAAGCGTCTAGCGGACCCTACGAGCAGTACTTC.

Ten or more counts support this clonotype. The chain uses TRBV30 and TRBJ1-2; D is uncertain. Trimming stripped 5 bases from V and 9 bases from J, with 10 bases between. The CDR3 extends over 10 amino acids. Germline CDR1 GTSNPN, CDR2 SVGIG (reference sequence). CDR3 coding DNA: TGTGCCTGGCGGCCTTTAAGCTACACCTTC. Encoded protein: CAWRPLSYTF.

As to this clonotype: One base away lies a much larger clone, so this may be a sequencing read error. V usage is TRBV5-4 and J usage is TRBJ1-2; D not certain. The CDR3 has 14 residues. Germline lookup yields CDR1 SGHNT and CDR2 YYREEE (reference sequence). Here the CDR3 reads CTSSLSQKAYGYTF. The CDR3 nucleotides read TGTACCAGCAGCTTGTCTCAGAAAGCTTACGGCTACACCTTC.

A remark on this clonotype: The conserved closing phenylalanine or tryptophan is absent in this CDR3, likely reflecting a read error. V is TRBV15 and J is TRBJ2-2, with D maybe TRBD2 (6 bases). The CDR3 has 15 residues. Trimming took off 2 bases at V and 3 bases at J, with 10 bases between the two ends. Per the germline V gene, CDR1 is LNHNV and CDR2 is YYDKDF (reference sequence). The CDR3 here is CATSRRLADTGELFY. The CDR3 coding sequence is TGTGCCACCAGCAGAAGGTTAGCGGACACCGGGGAGCTGTTTTAT.

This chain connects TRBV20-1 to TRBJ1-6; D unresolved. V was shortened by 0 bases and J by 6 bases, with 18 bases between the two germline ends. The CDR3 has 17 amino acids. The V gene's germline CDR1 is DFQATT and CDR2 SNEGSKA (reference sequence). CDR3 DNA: TGCAGTGCTAGAGATGCATTCGCGGAGGGCCGTAATTCACCCCTCCACTTT. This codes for CSARDAFAEGRNSPLHF.

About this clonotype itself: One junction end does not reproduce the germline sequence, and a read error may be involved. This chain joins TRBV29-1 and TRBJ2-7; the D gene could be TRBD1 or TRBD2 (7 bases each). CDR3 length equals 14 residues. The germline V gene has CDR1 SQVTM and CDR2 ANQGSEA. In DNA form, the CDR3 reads TGTAGCGTTGAGGTTGGGGGAGGGGGCTGCGAGCAGTACTTC. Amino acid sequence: CSVEVGGGGCEQYF.

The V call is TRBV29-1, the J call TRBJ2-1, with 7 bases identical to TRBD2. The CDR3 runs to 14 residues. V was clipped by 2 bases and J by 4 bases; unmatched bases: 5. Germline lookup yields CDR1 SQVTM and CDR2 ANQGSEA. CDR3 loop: CSVELGRAYNEQFF. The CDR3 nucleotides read TGCAGCGTTGAACTTGGGAGGGCGTACAATGAGCAGTTCTTC.

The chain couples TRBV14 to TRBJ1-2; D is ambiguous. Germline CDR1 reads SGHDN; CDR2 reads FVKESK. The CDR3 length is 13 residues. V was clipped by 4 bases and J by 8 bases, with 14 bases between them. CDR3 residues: CASSRVGGEGYTF. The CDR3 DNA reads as TGTGCCAGCAGCCGCGTCGGAGGAGAAGGCTACACCTTC.

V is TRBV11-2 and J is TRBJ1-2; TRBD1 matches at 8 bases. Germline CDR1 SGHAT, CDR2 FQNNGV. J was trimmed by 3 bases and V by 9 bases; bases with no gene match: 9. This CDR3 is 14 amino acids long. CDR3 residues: CASSLTGADYGYTF. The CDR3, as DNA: TGTGCCAGTAGTCTGACAGGGGCGGACTATGGCTACACCTTC.

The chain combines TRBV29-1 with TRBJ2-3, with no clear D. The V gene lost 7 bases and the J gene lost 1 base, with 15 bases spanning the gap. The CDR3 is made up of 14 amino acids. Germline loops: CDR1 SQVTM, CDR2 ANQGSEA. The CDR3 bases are TGCAGCGGTAGAATCGCGGCCGGCACAGATACGCAGTATTTT. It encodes CSGRIAAGTDTQYF.

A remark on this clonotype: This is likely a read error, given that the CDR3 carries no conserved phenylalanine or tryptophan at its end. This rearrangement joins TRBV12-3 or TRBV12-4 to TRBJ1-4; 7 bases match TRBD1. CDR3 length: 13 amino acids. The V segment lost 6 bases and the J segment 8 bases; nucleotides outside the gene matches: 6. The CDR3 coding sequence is TGTGCCAGCAGCTTTGCAGGGGGGGAAAAACTGTTTCTT. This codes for CASSFAGGEKLFL.

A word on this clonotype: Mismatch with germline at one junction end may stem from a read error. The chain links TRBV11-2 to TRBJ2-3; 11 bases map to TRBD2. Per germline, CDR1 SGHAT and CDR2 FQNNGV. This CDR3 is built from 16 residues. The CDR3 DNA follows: TGTGCTAGCAGCCGGGGACTAGCGGAATGGACAGATACGCATTATTTT. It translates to CASSRGLAEWTDTHYF.

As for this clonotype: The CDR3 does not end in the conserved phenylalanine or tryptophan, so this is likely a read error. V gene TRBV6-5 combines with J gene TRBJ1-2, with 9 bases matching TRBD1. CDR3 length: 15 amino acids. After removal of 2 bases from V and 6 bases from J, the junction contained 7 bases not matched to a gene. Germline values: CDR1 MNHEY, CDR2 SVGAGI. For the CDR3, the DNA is TGTGCCAGCAGTTACCACGGACAGGGGTACAATGGCTACACCCTC. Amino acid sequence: CASSYHGQGYNGYTL.

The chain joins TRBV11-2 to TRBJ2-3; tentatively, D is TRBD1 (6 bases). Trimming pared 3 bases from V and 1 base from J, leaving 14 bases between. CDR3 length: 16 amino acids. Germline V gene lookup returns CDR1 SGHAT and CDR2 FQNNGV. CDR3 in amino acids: CASSFDRMTGTDTQYF. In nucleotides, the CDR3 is TGTGCCAGCAGCTTCGACAGGATGACTGGCACAGATACGCAGTATTTT.

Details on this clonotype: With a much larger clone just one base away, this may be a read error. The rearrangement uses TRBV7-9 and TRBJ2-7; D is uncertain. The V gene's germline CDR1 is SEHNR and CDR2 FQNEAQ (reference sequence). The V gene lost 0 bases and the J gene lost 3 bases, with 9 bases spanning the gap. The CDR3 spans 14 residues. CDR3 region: CASSLAGRVYEQYF. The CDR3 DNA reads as TGTGCCAGCAGCTTAGCGGGCAGAGTCTACGAGCAGTACTTC.